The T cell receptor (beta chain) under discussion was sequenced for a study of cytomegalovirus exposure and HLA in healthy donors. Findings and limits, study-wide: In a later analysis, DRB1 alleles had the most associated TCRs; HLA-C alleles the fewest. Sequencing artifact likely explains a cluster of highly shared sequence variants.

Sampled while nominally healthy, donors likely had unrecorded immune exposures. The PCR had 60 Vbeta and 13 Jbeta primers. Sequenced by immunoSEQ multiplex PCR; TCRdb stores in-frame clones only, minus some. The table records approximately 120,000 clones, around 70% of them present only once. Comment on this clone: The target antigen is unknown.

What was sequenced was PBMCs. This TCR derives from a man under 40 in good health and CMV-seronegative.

CDR3 in amino acids: CASSPHQGAFNTGELFF. The CDR3 DNA reads TGTGCCAGCAGCCCGCACCAGGGGGCGTTTAACACCGGGGAGCTGTTTTTT. This chain joins TRBV7-2 and TRBJ2-2, with 8 bases identical to TRBD1. In germline, CDR1 is SGHTA, CDR2 FQGNSA. Trimming cost V 5 bases and J 2 bases; bases outside gene matches: 10. This CDR3 is 17 amino acids long.